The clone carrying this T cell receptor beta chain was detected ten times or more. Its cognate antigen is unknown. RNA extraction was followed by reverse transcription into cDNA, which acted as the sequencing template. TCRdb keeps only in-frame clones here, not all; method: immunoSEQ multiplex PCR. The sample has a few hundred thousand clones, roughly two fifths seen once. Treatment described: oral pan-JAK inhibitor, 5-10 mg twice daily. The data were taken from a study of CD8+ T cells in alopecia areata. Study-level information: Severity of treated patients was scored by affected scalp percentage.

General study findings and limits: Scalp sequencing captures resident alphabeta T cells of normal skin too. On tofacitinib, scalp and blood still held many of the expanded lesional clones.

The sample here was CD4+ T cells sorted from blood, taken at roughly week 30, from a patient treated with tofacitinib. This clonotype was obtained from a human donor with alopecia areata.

The CDR3 DNA is TGTGCCAGCAGTTCTCGGACAGGGAGTACTGAAGCTTTCTTT. Protein sequence: CASSSRTGSTEAFF. The chain joins TRBV6-5 to TRBJ1-1, with 8 positions matching TRBD1. Germline V gives CDR1 MNHEY, CDR2 SVGAGI. Losses at the gene ends were 4 bases for V and 5 bases for J; bases not matched to a gene: 6. The CDR3 contains 14 residues.